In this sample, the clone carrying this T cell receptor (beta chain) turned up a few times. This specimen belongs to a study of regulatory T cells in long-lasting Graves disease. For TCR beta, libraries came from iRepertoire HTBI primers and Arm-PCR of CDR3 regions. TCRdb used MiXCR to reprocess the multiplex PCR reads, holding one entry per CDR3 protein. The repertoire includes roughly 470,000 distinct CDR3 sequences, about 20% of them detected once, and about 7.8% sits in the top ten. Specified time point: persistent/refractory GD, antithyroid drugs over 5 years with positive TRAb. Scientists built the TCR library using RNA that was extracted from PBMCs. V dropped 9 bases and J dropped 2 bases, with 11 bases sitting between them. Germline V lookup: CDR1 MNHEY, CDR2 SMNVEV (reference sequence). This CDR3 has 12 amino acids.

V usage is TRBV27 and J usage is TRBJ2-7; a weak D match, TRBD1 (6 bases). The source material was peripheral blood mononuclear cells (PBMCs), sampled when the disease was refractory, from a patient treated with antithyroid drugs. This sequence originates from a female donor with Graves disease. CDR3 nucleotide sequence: TGTGCCAGTCAGGACAGCCCCTACGAGCAGTACTTC. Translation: CASQDSPYEQYF.